This T cell receptor (beta chain) was profiled in a study of vaccination and CD4 T cells after COVID-19. This CDR3 has 14 residues. V lost 5 bases to trimming and J lost 4 bases; unmatched junction nucleotides: 7. From germline, CDR1 is SEHNR and CDR2 FQNEAQ (reference sequence). Treatment noted: approximately nine-day PBMC culture with coronavirus spike peptide pools or control peptides (ViraFEST assay). The Oncomine TCR Beta short-read assay sequenced DNA from cultured CD4+ T cells. TCRdb re-called the PCR reads with MiXCR, one entry per CDR3 protein. The sample records 15,000 or so distinct CDR3 sequences, around a third being singletons. As to this clonotype: The antigen is not known.

The clonotype was recovered from a human donor with COVID-19. The chain uses TRBV7-9 and TRBJ1-1; TRBD1 aligns across 7 bases. Source material: cultured CD4+ T cells from blood. The CDR3 loop is CASSTTGRSTEAFF. CDR3 coding DNA: TGTGCCAGCAGCACGACAGGGAGGAGCACTGAAGCTTTCTTT.